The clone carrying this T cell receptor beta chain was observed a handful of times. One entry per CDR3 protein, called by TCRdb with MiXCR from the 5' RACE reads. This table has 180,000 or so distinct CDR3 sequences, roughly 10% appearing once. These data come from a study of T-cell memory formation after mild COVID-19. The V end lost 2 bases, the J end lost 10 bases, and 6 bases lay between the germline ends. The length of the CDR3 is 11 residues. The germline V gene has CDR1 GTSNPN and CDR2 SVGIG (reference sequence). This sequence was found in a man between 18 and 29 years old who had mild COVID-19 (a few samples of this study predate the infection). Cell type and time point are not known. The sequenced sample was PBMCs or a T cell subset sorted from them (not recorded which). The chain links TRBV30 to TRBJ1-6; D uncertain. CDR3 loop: CAWSSVSPLHF. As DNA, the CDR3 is TGTGCCTGGAGTTCCGTGTCACCCCTCCACTTT.